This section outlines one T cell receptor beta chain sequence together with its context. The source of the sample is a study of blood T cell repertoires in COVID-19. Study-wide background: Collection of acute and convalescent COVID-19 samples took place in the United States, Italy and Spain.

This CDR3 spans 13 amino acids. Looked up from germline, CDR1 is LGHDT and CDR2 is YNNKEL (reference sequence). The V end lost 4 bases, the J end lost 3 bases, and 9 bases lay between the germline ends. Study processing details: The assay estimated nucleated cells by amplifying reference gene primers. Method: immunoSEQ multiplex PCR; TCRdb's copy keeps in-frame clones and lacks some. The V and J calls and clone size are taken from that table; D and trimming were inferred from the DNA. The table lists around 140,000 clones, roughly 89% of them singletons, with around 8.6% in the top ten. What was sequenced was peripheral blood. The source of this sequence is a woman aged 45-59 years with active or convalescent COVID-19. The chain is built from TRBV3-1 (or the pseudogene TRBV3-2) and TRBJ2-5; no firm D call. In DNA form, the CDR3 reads TGTGCCAGCAGCCCCACAGAGAAAGAGACCCAGTACTTC. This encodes CASSPTEKETQYF.